These T cell receptor beta chains were read from a single sample in a study of long-term antiretroviral therapy in people with HIV. Sequencing used immunoSEQ multiplex PCR; TCRdb keeps in-frame clones, though not all of them. This sample has about 22,000 clones, with around four fifths found just once. The sample consisted of unsorted PBMCs, taken 1.6 years after starting antiretroviral therapy. The receptors shown here come from a man in his forties with HIV. Each CDR3 is given with its conserved first and last residue. Fields, in order: J gene, V gene, D gene, clone size, CDR3 DNA, CDR3 protein. The D gene is left open where the match is weak. For some rows the clone size is stated as once, few or many, or as a class when expanded; others skip it.

TRBJ1-2 TRBV19 NA NA TGTGCCAGTAGTATAGCAAACAAAAACTATGGCTACACCTTC CASSIANKNYGYTF
TRBJ1-1 TRBV6-1 TRBD1 NA TGTGCCAGCAGTGCGACAGGGGTGAACACTGAAGCTTTCTTT CASSATGVNTEAFF
TRBJ2-6 TRBV5-1 NA NA TGCGCCAGCAGCACAGGAGATTCTGGGGCCAACGTCCTGACTTTC CASSTGDSGANVLTF
TRBJ2-7 TRBV27 TRBD2 NA TGTGCCAGCAGTTTATCGTACGGGGGGTCCTACGAGCAGTACTTC CASSLSYGGSYEQYF
TRBJ2-7 TRBV29-1 TRBD1 NA TGCAGCGTTGAAGTGAACAGGGGGGACTACGAGCAGTACTTC CSVEVNRGDYEQYF
TRBJ1-5 TRBV30 NA NA TGTGCCTGGAGTGTGGACAATAGCAATCAGCCCCAGCATTTT CAWSVDNSNQPQHF
TRBJ1-2 TRBV2 NA NA TGTGCCAGCAGGGTGGATGGCTACACCTTC CASRVDGYTF
TRBJ2-3 TRBV11-2 NA NA TGTGCCAGCAGCTTAGACGCAGGCTTTTCCGCGGATACGCAGTATTTT CASSLDAGFSADTQYF
TRBJ1-1 TRBV29-1 NA NA TGCAGCGTTGAGTCAAACTTCGCGGGAACTGAAGCTTTCTTT CSVESNFAGTEAFF
TRBJ2-2 TRBV18 TRBD1 NA TGTGCCAGCTCACCAGAGGTCCCGGGACAGGGGAATGCCGGGGAGCTGTTTTTT CASSPEVPGQGNAGELFF
TRBJ2-6 TRBV5-6 NA once TGTGCCAGCCTCAATGGGGGTGGTGGGGCCAACGTCCTGACTTTC CASLNGGGGANVLTF
TRBJ2-1 TRBV28 TRBD1 NA TGTGCCAGCAGTTCGGGGACAGGGCAAAGTGAGCAGTTCTTC CASSSGTGQSEQFF
TRBJ1-1 TRBV18 TRBD1 NA TGTGCCAGCTCACCACCGTGGGCAGGGGGCGACACTGAAGCTTTCTTT CASSPPWAGGDTEAFF
TRBJ2-7 TRBV5-6 TRBD1 NA TGTGCCAGCAGCCTGTGGGACAGGGGGCTTTTTAGCTTC CASSLWDRGLFSF
TRBJ2-5 TRBV11-3 TRBD2 NA TGTGCCAGCAGCCGCCTAGCGGGAGGAGGGGAGACCCAGTACTTC CASSRLAGGGETQYF
TRBJ2-1 TRBV4-1 NA NA TGCGCCAGCAGCCAAGTGGGGACCAATATACATGAGCAGTTCTTC CASSQVGTNIHEQFF
TRBJ2-5 TRBV2 NA NA TGTGCCAGCAACACGGATATACAAGAGACCCAGTACTTC CASNTDIQETQYF
TRBJ1-5 TRBV4-2 NA NA TGTGCCAGCAGCCAAGGCGGGGGGCAGGGCAATCAGCCCCAGCATTTT CASSQGGGQGNQPQHF
TRBJ2-1 TRBV30 NA NA TGTGCCTGGGATCCGGGACATTCCATACGGGATTTCTACAATGAGCAGTTCTTC CAWDPGHSIRDFYNEQFF
TRBJ2-7 TRBV5-5 NA NA TGTGCCAGCAGCTTGGCCGGCGGGACAGCCTACGAAGGGCAGTACTTC CASSLAGGTAYEGQYF
TRBJ2-6 TRBV6-6 NA NA TGTGCCAGCAGTTATCGGGGCGGCTCTGGGGCCAACGTCCTGACTTTC CASSYRGGSGANVLTF
TRBJ2-7 TRBV10-3 NA NA TGTGCCATCAGTGACAAAGGGGACGAGCAGTACTTC CAISDKGDEQYF
TRBJ1-1 TRBV28 NA NA TGTGCCAGCAGTCCCCTTTACACTGAAGCTTTCTTT CASSPLYTEAFF
TRBJ1-4 TRBV18 NA NA TGTGCCAGCTCACCAGGGTTTAATGAAAAACTGTTTTTT CASSPGFNEKLFF
TRBJ1-5 TRBV19 NA NA TGTGCCAGTAGTATAGTGGAAGGGGGCAATCAGCCCCAGCATTTT CASSIVEGGNQPQHF
TRBJ1-2 TRBV10-2 NA few TGCGCCAGCAGCTCGGACAGATACTATGGCTACACCTTC CASSSDRYYGYTF
TRBJ2-3 TRBV5-1 NA NA TGCGCCAGCAGCACACAGGGGGGGACAGATACGCAGTATTTT CASSTQGGTDTQYF
TRBJ2-1 TRBV5-5 TRBD1 NA TGTGCCAGCAGCTTGGGACAGGGTTACAATGAGCAGTTCTTC CASSLGQGYNEQFF
TRBJ1-2 TRBV6-6 NA NA TGTGCCAGCAGCCATCATCGGGAAAATGGCTACACCTTC CASSHHRENGYTF
TRBJ1-5 TRBV4-1 NA NA TGCGCCAGCAGCCAAGTTCGGGGCAATCAGCCCCAGCATTTT CASSQVRGNQPQHF
TRBJ2-2 TRBV18 NA NA TGTGCCAGCTCACCACAGAGCGCGAACACCGGGGAGCTGTTTTTT CASSPQSANTGELFF